This TCR beta chain was recovered during a study of molecular identifiers for immune sequencing clone quantification. TCRdb processed the PCR reads anew with MiXCR; each CDR3 protein has one entry. The repertoire holds about half a million distinct CDR3 sequences, with roughly 26% as singletons. Germline CDR1 SEHNR, CDR2 FQNEAQ (reference sequence). V lost 5 bases to trimming and J lost 2 bases, with 9 bases between them. The CDR3 spans 14 residues. This clonotype was detected only a few times. This sequence joins TRBV7-9 and TRBJ1-4; D is unclear. The clonotype was recovered from a human donor in good health. Some libraries in this study had Jurkat cell RNA spiked in. The specimen sequenced was naive CD8+ T cells from blood, with Jurkat cell RNA spiked in. Subset in this sample: FACS-sorted CD8+CD4-CCR7+CD45RA+ naive T cells. For the CDR3, the DNA is TGTGCCAGCAGCCCTTACCCCACTAATGAAAAACTGTTTTTT. It translates to CASSPYPTNEKLFF.